Sequencing of this TCR beta chain was carried out in a study of vaccination effects on CD4 cells after COVID-19. In the ViraFEST assay, antigen-specific CD4+ clonotypes were identified by expansion after peptide-pool stimulation. Subsequent to about 10 days of culture, CD4+ T cells were isolated. The cohort was immunized with two doses of either the BNT162b2 or mRNA-1273 vaccine. A remark on this clone: No antigen is known for it.

Trimming stripped 4 bases from V and 3 bases from J, with 12 bases between. The V gene's germline CDR1 is LGHDT and CDR2 YNNKEL (reference sequence). The CDR3 sequence is 14 residues long. The data were produced by immunoSEQ multiplex PCR, yet TCRdb's version contains in-frame clones alone and is incomplete. The data hold roughly 46,000 clones, with about 70% observed a single time. Sample: CD4+ T cells from PBMCs cultured with HCoV-OC43 spike peptides, taken after COVID-19 vaccination. Subset meaning: HCoV-OC43 spike overlapping peptide pool stimulation. The chain couples TRBV3-1 (or the pseudogene TRBV3-2) to TRBJ1-1; D might be TRBD1 (6 bases). The sequence came from a human donor who received a COVID-19 vaccine. The CDR3 here is CASSRTGMDTEAFF. The CDR3 DNA is TGTGCCAGCAGCCGAACAGGGATGGACACTGAAGCTTTCTTT.